These 6 T cell receptor beta chains were all obtained from the same sample, sequenced in a study of blood T cell repertoires in COVID-19 (dated by TCRdb to between 2020 and 2021). The library was made by the immunoSEQ multiplex PCR assay. The table comes from immuneACCESS by way of TCRdb, which keeps in-frame sequences with V and J called. Part of the clones is missing from these tables; in studies checked, under half for an unresolved V gene and the rest for unknown reasons. This sample lists around 20,000 clones; about 79% were detected once. The ten largest clones add up to roughly 6.1% of the sample. Specimen: peripheral blood. The receptor source for this set is a human donor in a cohort sampled during active COVID-19.

The chain joins TRBV7-9 to TRBJ2-7; 9 nucleotides agree with TRBD1. The CDR3 totals 15 residues. Germline CDR1 reads SEHNR; CDR2 reads FQNEAQ (reference sequence). J gave up 7 bases and V 3 bases, and 10 bases lay outside the gene matches. The CDR3 region has the DNA TGTGCCAGCAGCTTTGTGGGACAGGGCTCTGGGGAGCAGTACTTC. Translating gives CASSFVGQGSGEQYF.

This chain links TRBV28 with TRBJ1-6; D might be TRBD1 (5 bases). V gave up 0 bases and J gave up 7 bases, with 10 bases separating them. The CDR3 loop spans 15 amino acids. Per the germline V gene, CDR1 is MDHEN and CDR2 is SYDVKM. The CDR3 sequence is CASSLWTEKNSPLHF. The DNA for the CDR3 is TGTGCCAGCAGTTTATGGACAGAAAAAAATTCACCCCTCCACTTT.

This clone appeared a few times. The chain combines TRBV19 with TRBJ2-3, with D hard to call. The germline CDR1 and CDR2 sequences are LNHDA and SQIVND (reference sequence). The CDR3 consists of 12 residues. Trimming removed 4 bases at V and 1 base at J, with 3 bases between. CDR3 in amino acids: CASSRRTDTQYF. The CDR3 region has the DNA TGTGCCAGTAGTAGGCGCACAGATACGCAGTATTTT.

This chain uses TRBV6-2 or TRBV6-3 with TRBJ1-2; maybe TRBD1 (5 bases). CDR1 and CDR2 (germline): MNHEY, SVGEGT. There are 13 residues in the CDR3. With 6 bases removed from V and 1 base from J, the gap between germline ends came to 9 bases. The CDR3 sequence is CASSPDSNYGYTF. The CDR3 DNA is TGTGCCAGCAGCCCTGACAGTAACTATGGCTACACCTTC.

The chain recombines TRBV3-1 (or the pseudogene TRBV3-2) with TRBJ1-5, with unresolved D. V was trimmed by 0 bases and J by 0 bases, leaving 6 bases between them. The CDR3 is 15 residues long. Germline values: CDR1 LGHDT, CDR2 YNNKEL (reference sequence). CDR3 loop: CASSQDSVSNQPQHF. The CDR3 bases are TGTGCCAGCAGCCAAGATTCAGTTAGCAATCAGCCCCAGCATTTT.

The table lists this clone with a few counts. The chain has TRBV7-8 and TRBJ2-7; D might be TRBD1 (6 bases). Germline-derived CDR1 and CDR2 are SGHVS and FQNEAQ. The CDR3 is made up of 13 amino acids. Trimming cost V 3 bases and J 5 bases, with 11 bases left between them. The CDR3 region has the DNA TGTGCCAGCAGCTTGGACAGTGTGGACGAGCAGTACTTC. Its protein product is CASSLDSVDEQYF. The complete variable domain, with remaining parts taken from reference TRBV7-8 and TRBJ2-7, reads GAGVSQSPRYKVAKRGQDVALRCDPISGHVSLFWYQQALGQGPEFLTYFQNEAQLDKSGLPSDRFFAERPEGSVSTLKIQRTQQEDSAVYLCASSLDSVDEQYFGPGTRLTVT.